This T cell receptor (beta chain) was obtained from a study of shared clonotypes between healthy human individuals. Clones were read by immunoSEQ multiplex PCR, and TCRdb kept only the in-frame ones, dropping some. The data hold 600,000 to 750,000 clones, with 72% observed a single time. Trimming left V 1 base short and J 1 base short, with 14 bases between. The CDR3 extends over 16 amino acids. Germline V gene data show CDR1 as SGHRS and CDR2 as YFSETQ. The gene calls are TRBV5-1 and TRBJ1-1; D perhaps matches TRBD1 (5 bases). Sequenced material: memory CD4+ T cells sorted from blood. The subset was: CD45RA-negative fraction. This TCR derives from a young woman in good health. CDR3 DNA: TGCGCCAGCAGCTTGTTCCTCCAGGGTACGAACACTGAAGCTTTCTTT. This translates into CASSLFLQGTNTEAFF.